These 29 T cell receptor beta chains came from one sample sequenced in a study of cytomegalovirus exposure and HLA in healthy donors (TCRdb year 2017). Library prep was done by the immunoSEQ multiplex PCR assay. For the multiplex PCR, a mixture combining 60 forward primers for TCR Vbeta segments and 13 reverse primers for TCR Jbeta segments was used. TCRdb limited this immuneACCESS table to in-frame rearrangements with V and J called. A share of clones is missing; checked studies link under half to unresolved V genes, and the rest is unexplained. The sample's own table lists 60,000 to 70,000 clones. The ten biggest clones cover about 15% of the sample. The sample consisted of PBMCs. The source of these receptors is a boy younger than 18 in good health and CMV-seronegative.

V and J are TRBV19 and TRBJ2-7; D possibly corresponds to TRBD2 (6 bases). CDR3 length: 16 amino acids. Trimming removed 5 bases from V and 2 bases from J, with 19 bases in between. Germline V gene data show CDR1 as LNHDA and CDR2 as SQIVND (reference sequence). The CDR3 here is CASSELGGYGAYEQYF. Here the CDR3 DNA reads TGTGCCAGTAGTGAGCTCGGGGGATATGGAGCCTACGAGCAGTACTTC.

V is TRBV28 and J is TRBJ2-3; weak D call: TRBD1 (6 bases). Deletions cut 5 bases from V and 2 bases from J, with 20 bases between. Germline V gives CDR1 MDHEN, CDR2 SYDVKM. The CDR3 contains 17 residues. CDR3 sequence reads: CASSPQQPGQHTDTQYF. Written as DNA, the CDR3 is TGTGCCAGCAGTCCCCAACAGCCGGGACAACACACAGATACGCAGTATTTT. The full variable domain, its missing parts supplied by reference TRBV28 and TRBJ2-3, is DVKVTQSSRYLVKRTGEKVFLECVQDMDHENMFWYRQDPGLGLRLIYFSYDVKMKEKGDIPEGYSVSREKKERFSLILESASTNQTSMYLCASSPQQPGQHTDTQYFGPGTRLTVL.

The V gene is TRBV10-1, the J gene TRBJ1-1; a weak D match, TRBD1 (6 bases). Per the germline V gene, CDR1 is WNHNN and CDR2 is SYGVQD (reference sequence). V was pared by 7 bases and J by 1 base, with 10 bases between. The CDR3 is 13 residues long. The DNA for the CDR3 is TGCGCCAGCAAGACAGGTTCGAACACTGAAGCTTTCTTT. This gives the protein CASKTGSNTEAFF.

V and J are TRBV5-4 and TRBJ2-1, with D possibly matching TRBD2 (5 bases). V lost 4 bases, J lost 7 bases, and 15 bases lay in between. Germline V gene lookup returns CDR1 SGHNT and CDR2 YYREEE (reference sequence). This CDR3 has 14 amino acids. CDR3 residues: CASSLKEAPNEQFF. DNA of the CDR3: TGTGCCAGCAGCCTCAAGGAGGCCCCAAATGAGCAGTTCTTC. The whole variable domain, filled in from reference TRBV5-4 and TRBJ2-1, reads ETGVTQSPTHLIKTRGQQVTLRCSSQSGHNTVSWYQQALGQGPQFIFQYYREEENGRGNFPPRFSGLQFPNYSSELNVNALELDDSALYLCASSLKEAPNEQFFGPGTRLTVL.

The V call is TRBV29-1, the J call TRBJ2-3; possibly TRBD2 for D (6 bases). The CDR3 spans 12 residues. Trimming took off 4 bases at V and 5 bases at J, with 10 bases between the two ends. Germline loops: CDR1 SQVTM, CDR2 ANQGSEA. CDR3 coding DNA: TGCAGCGTTGTGGAGGGAATAGATACGCAGTATTTT. Translated, it gives CSVVEGIDTQYF.

V and J are TRBV6-1 and TRBJ2-5; 9 bases are a match to TRBD2. Germline V lookup: CDR1 MNHNS, CDR2 SASEGT. This CDR3 has 17 amino acids. The ends lost 6 bases at V and 3 bases at J; junction bases unmatched: 14. In DNA form, the CDR3 reads TGTGCCAGCAGGGAACCTAGAATAGCGGGAGCAAAAGAGACCCAGTACTTC. This codes for CASREPRIAGAKETQYF.

The chain is built from TRBV27 and TRBJ1-4, with D possibly matching TRBD1 (6 bases). Germline-derived CDR1 and CDR2 are MNHEY and SMNVEV (reference sequence). CDR3 length equals 15 residues. V was trimmed by 7 bases and J by 7 bases, leaving 19 bases between them. The CDR3 region has the DNA TGTGCCAGCACTGAAACAGGGTATGGAGCTGAAAAACTGTTTTTT. Translation gives CASTETGYGAEKLFF.

The genes are TRBV7-8 and TRBJ1-4; a weak D match, TRBD1 (5 bases). Trimming pared 4 bases from V and 8 bases from J, leaving 14 bases between. The CDR3 consists of 14 residues. Germline assignment: CDR1 SGHVS and CDR2 FQNEAQ. CDR3 in amino acids: CASSSQQEAEKLFF. CDR3 nucleotides: TGTGCCAGCAGCTCCCAACAGGAAGCCGAAAAACTGTTTTTT.

This chain uses TRBV7-2 with TRBJ1-2; 7 bases are shared with TRBD1. Trimming at V came to 3 bases and at J to 8 bases, leaving 9 bases not matched to a gene. The CDR3 extends over 14 amino acids. Germline V CDR1 and CDR2: SGHTA, FQGNSA. In nucleotides, the CDR3 is TGTGCCAGCAGCTTTGACAGGGCCAAAGGGGGCTACACCTTC. Translated, it gives CASSFDRAKGGYTF.

This clone is identified as medium-sized from frequency. V is TRBV2 and J is TRBJ1-2; D uncertain. The CDR3 totals 12 residues. CDR1 SNHLY and CDR2 FYNNEI come from the germline V gene. Trimming left V 6 bases short and J 2 bases short, with 7 bases between. CDR3 region: CASRPENYGYTF. CDR3 nucleotides: TGTGCCAGCAGGCCAGAAAACTATGGCTACACCTTC.

The chain links TRBV7-7 to TRBJ2-3; D is ambiguous. The CDR3 has 15 amino acids. Trimming shortened V by 4 bases and J by 0 bases, and 11 bases separated the two germline ends. Germline CDR1 reads SSHAT; CDR2 reads FNYEAQ (reference sequence). CDR3 loop: CASSSSVSSTDTQYF. The CDR3 DNA is TGTGCCAGCAGCTCCTCAGTTTCTAGCACAGATACGCAGTATTTT.

The chain recombines TRBV27 with TRBJ2-5; 9 bases align to TRBD2. V was pared by 5 bases and J by 5 bases, with 15 bases of the junction left unmatched. The CDR3 is 17 residues long. Germline V lookup: CDR1 MNHEY, CDR2 SMNVEV (reference sequence). In DNA, the CDR3 is TGTGCCAGCAGTGTCCGCTCCCAGGCACTAGCGGGTGAGACCCAGTACTTC. It codes for CASSVRSQALAGETQYF.

The chain joins TRBV9 to TRBJ1-4; no reliable D call. Germline-derived CDR1 and CDR2 are SGDLS and YYNGEE. The CDR3 is 17 residues long. Between the trimmed V and J ends, which lost 0 bases and 6 bases, there was a span of 18 bases. The CDR3 loop is CASSVDPAGYGDEKLFF. The DNA of the CDR3 is TGTGCCAGCAGCGTAGATCCGGCCGGGTATGGTGATGAAAAACTGTTTTTT.

The gene calls are TRBV2 and TRBJ1-5, with a possible D match to TRBD1 (5 bases). V lost 4 bases, J lost 7 bases, and 26 bases lay in between. CDR3 length: 18 amino acids. Germline assignment: CDR1 SNHLY and CDR2 FYNNEI. The CDR3 is CASSGGLLQDGPGQPQHF. The CDR3 DNA reads as TGTGCCAGCAGTGGGGGTCTGCTACAGGACGGTCCCGGGCAGCCCCAGCATTTT.

This chain joins TRBV9 and TRBJ1-1, with D perhaps matching TRBD1 (5 bases). Germline V gives CDR1 SGDLS, CDR2 YYNGEE. The CDR3 is 17 residues long. V was shortened by 0 bases and J by 0 bases, with 15 bases between the two germline ends. The CDR3 reads CASSVGRSTDMNTEAFF. The CDR3 nucleotides read TGTGCCAGCAGCGTAGGCCGGTCGACAGATATGAACACTGAAGCTTTCTTT.

J is TRBJ2-7 and V is TRBV28; 12 nucleotides match TRBD1. The CDR3 runs 14 residues. The junction had 7 bases not matched to a gene; V was cut back by 6 bases and J by 7 bases. Germline V gene lookup returns CDR1 MDHEN and CDR2 SYDVKM. CDR3 DNA sequence: TGTGCCAGCAGCCCGGGGGACAGGGGGCATGAGCAGTACTTC. It codes for CASSPGDRGHEQYF.

DNA for the CDR3: TGCGCCAGCAGCCCATCCCAGGGGTCCTACGAGCAGTACTTC. The encoded protein is CASSPSQGSYEQYF. The chain combines TRBV5-1 with TRBJ2-7; D is perhaps TRBD1 (6 bases). This CDR3 spans 14 amino acids. V lost 4 bases and J 1 base, leaving 12 bases between the germline ends. The germline gives CDR1 SGHRS, CDR2 YFSETQ.

The V gene is TRBV19, the J gene TRBJ2-7; D remains ambiguous. Germline values: CDR1 LNHDA, CDR2 SQIVND (reference sequence). V lost 3 bases to trimming and J lost 1 base, with 7 bases between them. This CDR3 has 13 amino acids. The CDR3 DNA sequence: TGTGCCAGTAGTATGTCGGGTTCCTACGAGCAGTACTTC. Its translation: CASSMSGSYEQYF.

The chain is built from TRBV5-1 and TRBJ1-3, with 11 positions matching TRBD1. The CDR3 extends over 16 amino acids. Germline V gives CDR1 SGHRS, CDR2 YFSETQ. Unmatched junction bases numbered 6, after V lost 4 bases and J lost 3 bases. The CDR3 nucleotides read TGCGCCAGCAGCGGGGGACAGGGGGGGATTGGAAACACCATATATTTT. This sequence encodes CASSGGQGGIGNTIYF. The variable domain in full, completed from reference TRBV5-1 and TRBJ1-3, reads KAGVTQTPRYLIKTRGQQVTLSCSPISGHRSVSWYQQTPGQGLQFLFEYFSETQRNKGNFPGRFSGRQFSNSRSEMNVSTLELGDSALYLCASSGGQGGIGNTIYFGEGSWLTVV.

The V and J genes are TRBV5-6 and TRBJ2-7; no clear D gene. The CDR3 has 12 residues. V shed 1 base and J shed 3 bases, with 5 bases lying between them. CDR1 is SGHDT, CDR2 YYEEEE, per germline. The CDR3 DNA reads TGTGCCAGCAGCTTGCAGGACTACGAGCAGTACTTC. It translates to CASSLQDYEQYF.

The V gene is TRBV5-1, the J gene TRBJ2-3; 10 bases fit TRBD2. V gave up 9 bases and J gave up 2 bases; unmatched junction bases: 9. This CDR3 comprises 15 residues. Germline V CDR1 and CDR2: SGHRS, YFSETQ. Written as DNA, the CDR3 is TGCGCCACCACCGGGACTAGCGACCCCACAGATACGCAGTATTTT. Translated: CATTGTSDPTDTQYF.

The rearrangement links TRBV5-1 to TRBJ1-1, with D tentatively TRBD1 (6 bases). Germline V gives CDR1 SGHRS, CDR2 YFSETQ. This CDR3 is built from 13 residues. The V end lost 3 bases, the J end lost 6 bases, and 12 bases lay between the germline ends. DNA for the CDR3: TGCGCCAGCAGCTCAACAGGGACCCCTGAAGCTTTCTTT. Translation gives CASSSTGTPEAFF.

V and J are TRBV7-2 and TRBJ1-5; unclear D gene. The CDR3 length is 12 residues. Trimming cost V 5 bases and J 8 bases, with 10 bases left between them. Germline V CDR1 and CDR2: SGHTA, FQGNSA. DNA of the CDR3: TGTGCCAGCAGCAACTATATGAAGCCCCAGCATTTT. It codes for CASSNYMKPQHF.

This chain uses TRBV7-8 with TRBJ2-5, with a weak D call TRBD2 (6 bases). The CDR3 loop spans 16 amino acids. The V gene's germline CDR1 is SGHVS and CDR2 FQNEAQ. V was cut by 1 base and J by 4 bases, with 16 bases left in between. The DNA of the CDR3 is TGTGCCAGCAGCTTAGTAAAGCTCTCGGGAGCAGAGACCCAGTACTTC. This encodes CASSLVKLSGAETQYF. The variable domain in full, completed from reference TRBV7-8 and TRBJ2-5, reads GAGVSQSPRYKVAKRGQDVALRCDPISGHVSLFWYQQALGQGPEFLTYFQNEAQLDKSGLPSDRFFAERPEGSVSTLKIQRTQQEDSAVYLCASSLVKLSGAETQYFGPGTRLLVL.

This CDR3 reads CASIQPGNYGYTF. The CDR3 coding sequence is TGTGCCAGTATCCAACCGGGGAACTATGGCTACACCTTC. The chain joins TRBV19 to TRBJ1-2; the D is unclear. This CDR3 is 13 amino acids long. V lost 7 bases and J lost 2, with 11 bases in between. The germline V gene encodes CDR1 LNHDA and CDR2 SQIVND (reference sequence).

The genes are TRBV27 and TRBJ1-2; weak D call: TRBD1 (5 bases). CDR1 is MNHEY and CDR2 is SMNVEV in the germline V gene (reference sequence). Trimming pared 2 bases from V and 8 bases from J, leaving 12 bases between. The CDR3 is 13 amino acids. For the CDR3, the DNA is TGTGCCAGCAGTTTAAATGCAGGGTACGGCTACACCTTC. Amino acid sequence: CASSLNAGYGYTF.

The chain links TRBV7-2 to TRBJ2-7; 13 nucleotides align to TRBD2. From germline, CDR1 is SGHTA and CDR2 FQGNSA. With V trimmed by 4 bases and J by 2 bases, 2 bases remained unmatched. The CDR3 has 15 residues. The CDR3 coding sequence is TGTGCCAGCAGCTCCACTAGCGGGAGGGCCTACGAGCAGTACTTC. Protein product: CASSSTSGRAYEQYF.

V and J are TRBV29-1 and TRBJ1-4; a weak D match, TRBD1 (6 bases). The ends were cut back, 6 bases at V and 6 bases at J, with 14 bases in the middle. This CDR3 has 13 residues. In germline, CDR1 is SQVTM, CDR2 ANQGSEA. CDR3 protein: CSVPGTRDEKLFF. CDR3 coding DNA: TGCAGCGTGCCCGGGACAAGAGATGAAAAACTGTTTTTT.

The chain links TRBV18 to TRBJ2-5; TRBD2 matches at 8 bases. CDR3 length: 15 amino acids. The germline gives CDR1 KGHSH, CDR2 LQKENI. V lost 3 bases to trimming and J lost 1 base; unmatched junction nucleotides: 4. The CDR3 is CASSPRTSFQETQYF. CDR3 nucleotide sequence: TGTGCCAGCTCACCCCGGACTAGCTTCCAAGAGACCCAGTACTTC.